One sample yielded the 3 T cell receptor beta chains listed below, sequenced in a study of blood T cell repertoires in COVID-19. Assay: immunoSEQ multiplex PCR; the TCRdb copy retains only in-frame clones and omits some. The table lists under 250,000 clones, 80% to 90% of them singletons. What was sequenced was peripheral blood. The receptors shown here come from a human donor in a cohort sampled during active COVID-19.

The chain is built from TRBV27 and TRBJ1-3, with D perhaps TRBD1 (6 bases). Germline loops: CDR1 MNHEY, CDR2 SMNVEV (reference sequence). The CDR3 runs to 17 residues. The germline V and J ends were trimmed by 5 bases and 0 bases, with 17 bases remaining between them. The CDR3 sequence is CASSPTQGDRSGNTIYF. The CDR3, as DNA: TGTGCCAGCAGTCCAACACAGGGAGATCGCTCTGGAAACACCATATATTTT.

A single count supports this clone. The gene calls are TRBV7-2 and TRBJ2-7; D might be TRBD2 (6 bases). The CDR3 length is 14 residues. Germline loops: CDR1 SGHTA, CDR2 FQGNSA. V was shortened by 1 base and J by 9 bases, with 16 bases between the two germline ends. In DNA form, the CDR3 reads TGTGCCAGCAGCTTAGGCCCTCGACTAGTAGTGCAGTACTTC. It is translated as CASSLGPRLVVQYF.

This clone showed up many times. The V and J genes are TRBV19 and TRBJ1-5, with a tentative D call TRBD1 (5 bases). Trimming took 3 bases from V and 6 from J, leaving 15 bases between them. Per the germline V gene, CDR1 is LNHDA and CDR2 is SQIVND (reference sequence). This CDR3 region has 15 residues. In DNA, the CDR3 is TGTGCCAGTAGTATTGGGGGGAATGGGCGTCAGCCCCAGCATTTT. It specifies CASSIGGNGRQPQHF.